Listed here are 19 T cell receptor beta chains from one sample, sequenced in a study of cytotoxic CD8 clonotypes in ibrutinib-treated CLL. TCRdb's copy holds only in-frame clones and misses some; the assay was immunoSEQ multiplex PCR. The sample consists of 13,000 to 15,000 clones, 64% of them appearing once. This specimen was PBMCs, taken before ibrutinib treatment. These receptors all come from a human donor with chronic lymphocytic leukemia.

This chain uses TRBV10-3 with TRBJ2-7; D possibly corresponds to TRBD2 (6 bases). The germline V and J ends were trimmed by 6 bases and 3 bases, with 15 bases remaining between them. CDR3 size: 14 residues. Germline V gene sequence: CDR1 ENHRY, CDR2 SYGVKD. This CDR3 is CAIRPGTALYEQYF. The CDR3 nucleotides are TGTGCCATCAGGCCCGGGACTGCCCTCTACGAGCAGTACTTC.

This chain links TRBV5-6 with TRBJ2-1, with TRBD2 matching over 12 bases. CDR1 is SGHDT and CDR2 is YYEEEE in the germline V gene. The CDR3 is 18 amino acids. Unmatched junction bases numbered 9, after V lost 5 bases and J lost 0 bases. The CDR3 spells CASRPGLAGSGSYNEQFF. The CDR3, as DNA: TGTGCCAGCAGACCCGGACTAGCGGGGTCGGGCTCCTACAATGAGCAGTTCTTC.

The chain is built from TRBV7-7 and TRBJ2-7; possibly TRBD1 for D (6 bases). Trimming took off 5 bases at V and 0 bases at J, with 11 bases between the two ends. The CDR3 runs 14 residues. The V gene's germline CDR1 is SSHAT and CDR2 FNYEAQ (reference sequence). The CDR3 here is CASSVDRYSYEQYF. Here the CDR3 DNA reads TGTGCCAGCAGCGTCGACAGGTACTCCTACGAGCAGTACTTC. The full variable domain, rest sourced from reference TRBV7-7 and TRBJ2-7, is GAGVSQSPRYKVTKRGQDVTLRCDPISSHATLYWYQQALGQGPEFLTYFNYEAQPDKSGLPSDRFSAERPEGSISTLTIQRTEQRDSAMYRCASSVDRYSYEQYFGPGTRLTVT.

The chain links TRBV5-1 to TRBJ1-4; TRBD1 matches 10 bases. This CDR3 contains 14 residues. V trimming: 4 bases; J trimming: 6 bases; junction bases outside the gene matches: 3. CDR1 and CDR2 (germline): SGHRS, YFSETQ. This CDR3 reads CASSKTGGDEKLFF. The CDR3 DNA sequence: TGCGCCAGCAGCAAGACAGGGGGCGATGAAAAACTGTTTTTT.

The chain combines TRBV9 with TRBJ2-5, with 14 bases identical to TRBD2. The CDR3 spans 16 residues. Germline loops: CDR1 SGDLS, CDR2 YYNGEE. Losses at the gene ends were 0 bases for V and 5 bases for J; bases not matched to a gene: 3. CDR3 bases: TGTGCCAGCAGCGTAGGGACTAGCGGGGGGTGGGAGACCCAGTACTTC. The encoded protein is CASSVGTSGGWETQYF.

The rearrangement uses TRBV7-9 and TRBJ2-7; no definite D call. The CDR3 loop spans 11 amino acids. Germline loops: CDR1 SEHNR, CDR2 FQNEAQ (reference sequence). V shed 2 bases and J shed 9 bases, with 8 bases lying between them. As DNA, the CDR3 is TGTGCCAGCAGCTTAATGGGCGGGCAGTACTTC. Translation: CASSLMGGQYF.

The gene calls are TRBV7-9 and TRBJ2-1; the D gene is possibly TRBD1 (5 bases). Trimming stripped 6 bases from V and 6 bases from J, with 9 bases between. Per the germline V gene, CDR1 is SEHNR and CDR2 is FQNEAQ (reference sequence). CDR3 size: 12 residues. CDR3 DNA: TGTGCCAGCAGGCGGCAGGGCAATGAGCAGTTCTTC. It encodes CASRRQGNEQFF. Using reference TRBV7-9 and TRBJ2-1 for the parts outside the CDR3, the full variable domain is DTGVSQNPRHKITKRGQNVTFRCDPISEHNRLYWYRQTLGQGPEFLTYFQNEAQLEKSRLLSDRFSAERPKGSFSTLEIQRTEQGDSAMYLCASRRQGNEQFFGPGTRLTVL.

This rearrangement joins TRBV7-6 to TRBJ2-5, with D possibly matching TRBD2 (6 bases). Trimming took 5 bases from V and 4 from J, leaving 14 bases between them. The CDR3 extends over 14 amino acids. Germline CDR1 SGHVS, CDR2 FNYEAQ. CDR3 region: CASSLETRRETQYF. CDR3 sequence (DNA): TGTGCCAGCAGCCTCGAGACTAGAAGAGAGACCCAGTACTTC.

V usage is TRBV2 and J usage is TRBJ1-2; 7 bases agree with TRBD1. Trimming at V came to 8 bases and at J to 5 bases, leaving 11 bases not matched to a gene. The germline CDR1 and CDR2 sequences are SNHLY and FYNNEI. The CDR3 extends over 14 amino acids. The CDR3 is CASGRGTEIYGYTF. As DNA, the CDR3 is TGTGCCAGCGGGCGCGGGACAGAAATTTATGGCTACACCTTC. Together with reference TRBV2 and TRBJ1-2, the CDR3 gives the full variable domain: EPEVTQTPSHQVTQMGQEVILRCVPISNHLYFYWYRQILGQKVEFLVSFYNNEISEKSEIFDDQFSVERPDGSNFTLKIRSTKLEDSAMYFCASGRGTEIYGYTFGSGTRLTVV.

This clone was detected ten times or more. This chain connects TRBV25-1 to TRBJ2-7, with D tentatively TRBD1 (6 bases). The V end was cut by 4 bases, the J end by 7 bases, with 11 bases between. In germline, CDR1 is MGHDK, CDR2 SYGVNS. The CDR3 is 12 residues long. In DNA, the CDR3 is TGTGCCAGCAGTGCACAGGGTTGGGAGCAGTACTTC. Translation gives CASSAQGWEQYF.

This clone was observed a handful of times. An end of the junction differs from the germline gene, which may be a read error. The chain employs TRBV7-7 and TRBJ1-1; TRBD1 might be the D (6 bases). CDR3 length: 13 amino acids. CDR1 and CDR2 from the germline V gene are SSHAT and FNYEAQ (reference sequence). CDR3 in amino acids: CASSMDRNTEAFF. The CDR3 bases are TGTGCTAGCAGCATGGACAGGAACACTGAAGCTTTCTTT. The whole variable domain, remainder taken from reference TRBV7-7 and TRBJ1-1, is GAGVSQSPRYKVTKRGQDVTLRCDPISSHATLYWYQQALGQGPEFLTYFNYEAQPDKSGLPSDRFSAERPEGSISTLTIQRTEQRDSAMYRCASSMDRNTEAFFGQGTRLTVV.

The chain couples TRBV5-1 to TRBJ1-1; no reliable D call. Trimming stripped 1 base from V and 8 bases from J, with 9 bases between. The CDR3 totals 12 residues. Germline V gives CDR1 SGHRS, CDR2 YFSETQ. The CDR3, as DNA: TGCGCCAGCAGCTTGAATACAGTCGAAGCTTTCTTT. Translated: CASSLNTVEAFF.

CDR3 DNA sequence: TGTGCCAGCAGCTTAGGGGGACCGACCCTCGAGCAGTACTTC. Its translation is CASSLGGPTLEQYF. This chain uses TRBV7-6 with TRBJ2-7, with D possibly called TRBD1 or TRBD2 (5 bases each). Germline V CDR1 and CDR2: SGHVS, FNYEAQ. This CDR3 region has 14 residues. Trimming left V 1 base short and J 6 bases short, with 13 bases between.

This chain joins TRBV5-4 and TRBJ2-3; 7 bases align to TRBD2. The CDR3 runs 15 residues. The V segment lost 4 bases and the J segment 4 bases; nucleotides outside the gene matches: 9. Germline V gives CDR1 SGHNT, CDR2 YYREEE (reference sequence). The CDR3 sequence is CASSQGTAGADTQYF. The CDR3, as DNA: TGTGCCAGCAGCCAAGGGACCGCGGGAGCAGATACGCAGTATTTT.

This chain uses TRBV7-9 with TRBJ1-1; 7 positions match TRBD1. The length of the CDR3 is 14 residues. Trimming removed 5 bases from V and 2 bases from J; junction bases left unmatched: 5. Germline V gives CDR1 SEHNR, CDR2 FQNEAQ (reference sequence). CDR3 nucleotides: TGTGCCAGCAGCAGGGACAGAATAAACACTGAAGCTTTCTTT. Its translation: CASSRDRINTEAFF.

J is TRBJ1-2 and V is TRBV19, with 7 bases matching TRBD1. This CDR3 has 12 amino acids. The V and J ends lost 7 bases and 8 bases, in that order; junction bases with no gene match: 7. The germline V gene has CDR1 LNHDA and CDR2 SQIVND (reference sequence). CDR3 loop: CASNDREGGYTF. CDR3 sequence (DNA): TGTGCCAGTAACGACAGGGAGGGCGGCTACACCTTC.

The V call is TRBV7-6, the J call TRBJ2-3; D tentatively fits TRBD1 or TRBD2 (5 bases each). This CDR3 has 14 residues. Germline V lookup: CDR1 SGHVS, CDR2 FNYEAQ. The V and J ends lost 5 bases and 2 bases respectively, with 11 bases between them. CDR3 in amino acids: CASSLGRDTDTQYF. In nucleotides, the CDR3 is TGTGCCAGCAGCCTGGGACGAGACACAGATACGCAGTATTTT.

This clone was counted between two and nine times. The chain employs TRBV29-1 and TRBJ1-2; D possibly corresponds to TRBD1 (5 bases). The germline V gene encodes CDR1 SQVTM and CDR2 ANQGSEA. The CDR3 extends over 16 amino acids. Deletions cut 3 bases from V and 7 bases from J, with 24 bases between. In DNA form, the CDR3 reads TGCAGCGTTGATAGTATAGAGGGGCGGGGGTATGGTGGCTACACCTTC. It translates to CSVDSIEGRGYGGYTF.

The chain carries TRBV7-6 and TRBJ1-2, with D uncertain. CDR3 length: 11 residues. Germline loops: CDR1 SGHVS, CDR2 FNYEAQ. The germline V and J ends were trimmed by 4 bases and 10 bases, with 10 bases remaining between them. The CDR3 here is CASSSDTHYTF. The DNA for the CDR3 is TGTGCCAGCAGCTCTGACACCCACTACACCTTC. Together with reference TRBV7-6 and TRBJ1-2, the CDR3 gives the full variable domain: GAGVSQSPRYKVTKRGQDVALRCDPISGHVSLYWYRQALGQGPEFLTYFNYEAQQDKSGLPNDRFSAERPEGSISTLTIQRTEQRDSAMYRCASSSDTHYTFGSGTRLTVV.